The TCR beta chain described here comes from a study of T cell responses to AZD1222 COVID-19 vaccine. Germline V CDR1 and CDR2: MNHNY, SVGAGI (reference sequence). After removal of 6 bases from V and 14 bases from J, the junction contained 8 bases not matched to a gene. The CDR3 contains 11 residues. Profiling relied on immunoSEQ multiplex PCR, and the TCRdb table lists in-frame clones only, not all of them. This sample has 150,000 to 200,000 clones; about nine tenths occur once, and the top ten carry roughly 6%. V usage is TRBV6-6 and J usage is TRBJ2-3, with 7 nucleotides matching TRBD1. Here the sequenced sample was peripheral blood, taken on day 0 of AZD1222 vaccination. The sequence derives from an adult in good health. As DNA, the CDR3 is TGTGCCAGCAGCCCAGACAGGGAATCGTATTTT. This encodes CASSPDRESYF.